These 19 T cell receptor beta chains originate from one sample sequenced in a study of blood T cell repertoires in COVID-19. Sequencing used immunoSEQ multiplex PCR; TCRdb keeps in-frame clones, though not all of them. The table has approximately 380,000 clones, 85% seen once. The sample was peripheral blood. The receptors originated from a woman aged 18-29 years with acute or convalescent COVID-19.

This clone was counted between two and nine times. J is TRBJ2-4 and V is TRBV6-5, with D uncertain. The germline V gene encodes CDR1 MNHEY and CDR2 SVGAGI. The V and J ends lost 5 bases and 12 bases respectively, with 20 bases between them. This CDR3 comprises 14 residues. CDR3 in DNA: TGTGCCAGCAGTCAACTGACACCCGAAGATACTCAGTACTTC. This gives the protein CASSQLTPEDTQYF.

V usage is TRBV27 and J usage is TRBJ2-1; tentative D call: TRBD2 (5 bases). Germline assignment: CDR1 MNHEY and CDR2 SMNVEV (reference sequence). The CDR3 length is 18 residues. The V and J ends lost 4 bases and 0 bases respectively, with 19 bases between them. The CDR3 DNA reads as TGTGCCAGCAGTTCCGCCCCCCCCTTAGCGAACTCCTACAATGAGCAGTTCTTC. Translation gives CASSSAPPLANSYNEQFF.

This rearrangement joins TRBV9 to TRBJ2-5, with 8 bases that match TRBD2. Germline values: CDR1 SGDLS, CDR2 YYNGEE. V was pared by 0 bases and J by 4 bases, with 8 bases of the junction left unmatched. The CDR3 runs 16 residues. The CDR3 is CASSVATGGSGETQYF. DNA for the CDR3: TGTGCCAGCAGCGTAGCTACGGGGGGGAGCGGAGAGACCCAGTACTTC.

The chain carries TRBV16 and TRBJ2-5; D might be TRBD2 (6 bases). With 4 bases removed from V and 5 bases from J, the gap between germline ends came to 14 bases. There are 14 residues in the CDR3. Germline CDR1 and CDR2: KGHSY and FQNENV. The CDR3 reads CASSPIWGDETQYF. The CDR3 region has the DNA TGTGCCAGCAGCCCAATATGGGGGGACGAGACCCAGTACTTC.

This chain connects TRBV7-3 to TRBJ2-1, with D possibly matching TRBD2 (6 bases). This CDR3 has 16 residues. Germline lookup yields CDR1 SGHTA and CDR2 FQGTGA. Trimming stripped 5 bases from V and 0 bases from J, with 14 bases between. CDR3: CASSLGPGVSYNEQFF. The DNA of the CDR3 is TGTGCCAGCAGCCTAGGACCGGGGGTCTCCTACAATGAGCAGTTCTTC.

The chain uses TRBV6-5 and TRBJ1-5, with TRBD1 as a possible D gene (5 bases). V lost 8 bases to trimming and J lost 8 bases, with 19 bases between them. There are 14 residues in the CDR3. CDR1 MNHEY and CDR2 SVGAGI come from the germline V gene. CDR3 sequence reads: CASGVTGVGEPQHF. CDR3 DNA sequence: TGTGCCAGCGGAGTAACAGGCGTTGGGGAGCCCCAGCATTTT.

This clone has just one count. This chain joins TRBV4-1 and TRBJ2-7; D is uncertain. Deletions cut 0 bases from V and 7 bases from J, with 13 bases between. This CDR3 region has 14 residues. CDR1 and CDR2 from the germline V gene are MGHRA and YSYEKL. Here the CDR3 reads CASSQDRSTREQYF. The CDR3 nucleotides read TGCGCCAGCAGCCAAGATAGGTCGACACGGGAGCAGTACTTC.

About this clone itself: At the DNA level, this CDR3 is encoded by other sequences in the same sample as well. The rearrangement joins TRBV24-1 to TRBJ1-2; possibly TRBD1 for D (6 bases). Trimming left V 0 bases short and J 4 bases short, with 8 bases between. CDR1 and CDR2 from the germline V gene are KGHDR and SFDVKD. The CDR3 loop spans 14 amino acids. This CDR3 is CATSDLDRSYGYTF. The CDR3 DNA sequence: TGTGCCACCAGTGATTTGGACAGGAGCTATGGCTACACCTTC.

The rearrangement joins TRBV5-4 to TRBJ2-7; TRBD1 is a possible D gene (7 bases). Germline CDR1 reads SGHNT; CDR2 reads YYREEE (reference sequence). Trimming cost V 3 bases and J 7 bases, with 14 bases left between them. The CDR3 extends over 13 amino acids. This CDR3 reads CASSSTGTQEQYF. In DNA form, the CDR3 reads TGTGCCAGCAGCTCGACAGGGACTCAAGAGCAGTACTTC.

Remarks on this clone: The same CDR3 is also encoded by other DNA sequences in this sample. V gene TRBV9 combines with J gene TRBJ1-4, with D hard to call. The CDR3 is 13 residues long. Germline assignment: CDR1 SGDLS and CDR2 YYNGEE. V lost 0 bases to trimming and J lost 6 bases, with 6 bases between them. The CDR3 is CASSVGGDEKLFF. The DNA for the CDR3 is TGTGCCAGCAGCGTAGGGGGAGATGAAAAACTGTTTTTT. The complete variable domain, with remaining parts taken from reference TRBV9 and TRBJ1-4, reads DSGVTQTPKHLITATGQRVTLRCSPRSGDLSVYWYQQSLDQGLQFLIQYYNGEERAKGNILERFSAQQFPDLHSELNLSSLELGDSALYFCASSVGGDEKLFFGSGTQLSVL.

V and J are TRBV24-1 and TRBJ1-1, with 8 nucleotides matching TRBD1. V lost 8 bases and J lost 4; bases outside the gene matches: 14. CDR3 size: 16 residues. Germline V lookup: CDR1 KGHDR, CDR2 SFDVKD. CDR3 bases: TGTGCCACCACACCGAGACAGGGGTATGTAGGCACTGAAGCTTTCTTT. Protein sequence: CATTPRQGYVGTEAFF.

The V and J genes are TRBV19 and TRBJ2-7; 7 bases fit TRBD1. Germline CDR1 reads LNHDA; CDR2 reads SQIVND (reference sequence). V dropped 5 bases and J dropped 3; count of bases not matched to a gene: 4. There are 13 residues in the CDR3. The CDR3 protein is CASSSTGFYEQYF. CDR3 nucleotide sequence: TGTGCCAGTAGTTCGACAGGGTTCTACGAGCAGTACTTC.

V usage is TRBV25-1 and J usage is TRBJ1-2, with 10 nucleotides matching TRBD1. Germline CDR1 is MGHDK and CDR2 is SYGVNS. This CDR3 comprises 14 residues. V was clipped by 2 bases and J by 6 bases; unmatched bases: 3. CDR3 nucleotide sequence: TGTGCCAGCAGTGAAGGGGACAGGGGTAATGGCTACACCTTC. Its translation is CASSEGDRGNGYTF.

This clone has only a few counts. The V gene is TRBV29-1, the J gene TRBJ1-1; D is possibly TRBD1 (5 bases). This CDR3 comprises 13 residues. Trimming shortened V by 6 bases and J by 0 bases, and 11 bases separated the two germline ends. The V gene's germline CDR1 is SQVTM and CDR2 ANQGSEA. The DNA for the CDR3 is TGCAGCGTAGGTTCGACAGTGAACACTGAAGCTTTCTTT. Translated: CSVGSTVNTEAFF.

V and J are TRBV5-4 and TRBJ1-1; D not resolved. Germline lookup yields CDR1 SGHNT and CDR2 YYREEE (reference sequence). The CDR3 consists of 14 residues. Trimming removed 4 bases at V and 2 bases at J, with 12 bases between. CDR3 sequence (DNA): TGTGCCAGCAGCCTCGGGAGTCCTAACACTGAAGCTTTCTTT. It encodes CASSLGSPNTEAFF.

The CDR3 here is CASSEAPSTDFNYGYTF. In DNA form, the CDR3 reads TGTGCCAGCAGCGAAGCCCCCAGCACCGACTTTAACTATGGCTACACCTTC. The chain carries TRBV9 and TRBJ1-2, with D unclear. CDR1 is SGDLS and CDR2 is YYNGEE in the germline V gene. Trimming shortened V by 3 bases and J by 1 base, and 19 bases separated the two germline ends. This CDR3 is built from 17 residues.

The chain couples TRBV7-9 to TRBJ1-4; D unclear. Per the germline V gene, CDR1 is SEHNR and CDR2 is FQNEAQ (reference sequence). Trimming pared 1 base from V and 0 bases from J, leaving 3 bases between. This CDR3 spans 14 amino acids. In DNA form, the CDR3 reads TGTGCCAGCAGCTTAGACACAACTAATGAAAAACTGTTTTTT. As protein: CASSLDTTNEKLFF.

The CDR3 reads CASSLRRVGNTEAFF. The CDR3 nucleotides read TGTGCCAGCAGCTTACGGAGGGTCGGGAACACTGAAGCTTTCTTT. The V and J genes are TRBV13 and TRBJ1-1, with D uncertain. V lost 2 bases and J lost 1, with 11 bases in between. The CDR3 contains 15 residues. The V gene's germline CDR1 is PRHDT and CDR2 FYEKMQ (reference sequence).

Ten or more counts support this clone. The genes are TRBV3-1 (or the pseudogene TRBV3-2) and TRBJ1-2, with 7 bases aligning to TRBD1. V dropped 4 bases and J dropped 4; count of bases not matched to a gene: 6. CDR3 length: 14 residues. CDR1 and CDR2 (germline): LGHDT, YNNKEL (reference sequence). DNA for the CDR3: TGTGCCAGCAGCCTAGGACAGGCAGGCTATGGCTACACCTTC. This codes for CASSLGQAGYGYTF.